The 8 T cell receptor beta chains below come from one sample, sequenced in a study of blood T cells in healthy people across ages (dated by TCRdb to the mid-2010s). Libraries were made using 5' RACE. TCRdb records Illumina HiSeq 2500 as the sequencer. A second PCR of about 6 to 12 cycles was run with a J-beta primer mix and a sample-barcoded 5' primer. TCRdb trimmed the raw reads at Q25, called clones with MiXCR and kept productive beta chains. Identical CDR3 proteins give one entry, which carries the most common genes and DNA. For this sample there are 600,000 to 1,000,000 distinct CDR3 sequences; 25% appear just once. Of the sample, more than 3% is held by the ten largest clones. This same sample was also taken into another study, of T cells of mothers and their children.

Sequenced: blood. Receptor source: a boy between 5 and 17 years old in good health.

This clonotype was counted only a few times. This sequence joins TRBV29-1 and TRBJ2-7; no reliable D call. Trimming stripped 7 bases from V and 2 bases from J, with 18 bases between. Germline V lookup: CDR1 SQVTM, CDR2 ANQGSEA. The CDR3 has 14 amino acids. The CDR3 loop is CSAQEDHSPYEQYF. CDR3 DNA: TGCAGCGCCCAAGAGGATCACAGCCCCTACGAGCAGTACTTC.

V and J are TRBV10-3 and TRBJ2-1, with D perhaps TRBD1 (6 bases). V was trimmed by 3 bases and J by 2 bases, leaving 14 bases between them. Germline loops: CDR1 ENHRY, CDR2 SYGVKD. CDR3 size: 16 residues. The CDR3 spells CAISDLGQGTYNEQFF. The CDR3 DNA follows: TGTGCCATCAGTGACCTCGGGCAGGGGACCTACAATGAGCAGTTCTTC.

The V gene is TRBV20-1, the J gene TRBJ1-2, with D unresolved. Germline V CDR1 and CDR2: DFQATT, SNEGSKA (reference sequence). The V gene lost 5 bases and the J gene lost 8 bases, with 18 bases spanning the gap. CDR3 length: 13 residues. The chain's CDR3 is CSAPRPTSMGYTF. Here the CDR3 DNA reads TGCAGTGCTCCAAGACCTACCTCGATGGGCTACACCTTC.

V and J are TRBV14 and TRBJ2-5, with 7 bases matching TRBD2. The end of the DNA aligns better with TRBJ2-7, so the J call may be wrong. Germline loops: CDR1 SGHDN, CDR2 FVKESK. CDR3 size: 14 residues. Here the CDR3 DNA reads TGTGCCAGCAGCCAAGTAGCGGGTACCTACGAGCAGTACTTC. This codes for CASSQVAGTYEQYF.

The chain carries TRBV27 and TRBJ1-6; D might be TRBD1 (5 bases). V lost 7 bases and J lost 0, with 19 bases in between. CDR3 length: 18 amino acids. The germline CDR1 and CDR2 sequences are MNHEY and SMNVEV (reference sequence). In DNA, the CDR3 is TGTGCCAGCACCCAGGCCGGGACTCCGAGCTCCTATAATTCACCCCTCCACTTT. Protein product: CASTQAGTPSSYNSPLHF.

The genes are TRBV7-9 and TRBJ2-1; D may be TRBD2 (5 bases). The length of the CDR3 is 16 residues. V was shortened by 5 bases and J by 2 bases, with 16 bases between the two germline ends. The germline V gene has CDR1 SEHNR and CDR2 FQNEAQ (reference sequence). CDR3 in amino acids: CASSITPGVTYNEQFF. CDR3 in DNA: TGTGCCAGCAGCATTACCCCCGGGGTCACCTACAATGAGCAGTTCTTC.

The table lists this clonotype with a few counts. V gene TRBV4-3 combines with J gene TRBJ2-3; no clear D gene. Trimming removed 4 bases at V and 0 bases at J, with 14 bases between. In germline, CDR1 is LGHNA, CDR2 YSLEER. There are 16 residues in the CDR3. CDR3 sequence: CASSPLGQSSTDTQYF. In DNA, the CDR3 is TGCGCCAGCAGCCCACTCGGTCAGAGTAGCACAGATACGCAGTATTTT.

This clonotype showed up just a few times. The rearrangement uses TRBV10-3 and TRBJ2-5; D gene ambiguous. The germline CDR1 and CDR2 sequences are ENHRY and SYGVKD. The CDR3 covers 13 residues. Trimming removed 2 bases at V and 5 bases at J, with 9 bases between. CDR3 amino acids: CAISEGLGETQYF. CDR3 DNA: TGTGCCATCAGTGAGGGGCTCGGGGAGACCCAGTACTTC.